This record covers a single TCR beta chain. Its cognate antigen is unknown. This entry belongs to a study of shared clonotypes between healthy human individuals. The length of the CDR3 is 15 residues. Per the germline V gene, CDR1 is MRHNA and CDR2 is SNTAGT. Trimming removed 5 bases from V and 10 bases from J, with 21 bases in between. Regarding the study as a whole: Measured sharing among donors was expected to vary with sequencing depth.

Profiling relied on immunoSEQ multiplex PCR, and the TCRdb table lists in-frame clones only, not all of them. The sample gives approximately 470,000 clones, approximately 82% of which show up once; around 12% is in the top ten. The specimen was PBMCs. V usage is TRBV6-4 and J usage is TRBJ2-1; D may be TRBD2 (6 bases). This sequence originates from a woman between 40 and 55 years old in good health. Some clones in this sample may be carry-over from other donors' samples. CDR3 in DNA: TGTGCCAGCAGTCAGGCGGCCGGGACTCCTTCCGAGCAGTTCTTC. This gives the protein CASSQAAGTPSEQFF.